This TCR beta chain was recovered during a study of OX40 agonist ivuxolimab in advanced cancers. TCRdb keeps only in-frame clones here, not all; method: immunoSEQ multiplex PCR. Of around 60,000 clones listed, around 93% are singletons. Sequenced material: CD4+ or CD8+ T cells sorted from blood, taken in a trial of the OX40 agonist ivuxolimab. This clonotype was sampled from an adult with an advanced solid tumor such as melanoma, head and neck, liver or kidney cancer.

CDR3 in DNA: TGTGCCAGCAGCCCCGGGACAGGAGGTGAGACCCAGTACTTC. This codes for CASSPGTGGETQYF. The chain recombines TRBV7-9 with TRBJ2-5; 8 positions agree with TRBD1. V was clipped by 5 bases and J by 5 bases; unmatched bases: 7. Per the germline V gene, CDR1 is SEHNR and CDR2 is FQNEAQ (reference sequence). The CDR3 contains 14 residues.